Below are 31 T cell receptor beta chains sequenced from a single sample in a study of CD4+ T cells in melanoma. This table comes from immunoSEQ multiplex PCR, and its TCRdb copy is limited to in-frame clones, with some not included. The sample shows over 100,000 clones, 92% of them seen only once. Sequencing was done on a sample of peripheral blood. These TCRs come from a human donor with melanoma.

The rearrangement links TRBV5-8 to TRBJ2-3, with a tentative D call TRBD1 (5 bases). The CDR3 has 14 amino acids. The germline CDR1 and CDR2 sequences are SGHTS and YDEGEE. V lost 6 bases and J lost 0, with 11 bases in between. CDR3 protein: CASNQGRSTDTQYF. CDR3 nucleotides: TGTGCCAGCAACCAGGGTCGTAGCACAGATACGCAGTATTTT.

This sequence joins TRBV9 and TRBJ2-3; D is perhaps TRBD2 (6 bases). Germline CDR1 and CDR2: SGDLS and YYNGEE. Trimming took 7 bases from V and 6 from J, leaving 18 bases between them. This CDR3 region has 14 residues. The CDR3 sequence is CASPPSAHTDTQYF. The CDR3 DNA reads as TGTGCCAGCCCCCCTAGCGCGCACACCGATACGCAGTATTTT.

This sequence joins TRBV7-3 and TRBJ2-2; D is undetermined. The CDR3 is 14 amino acids. The germline V gene has CDR1 SGHTA and CDR2 FQGTGA. V lost 10 bases and J lost 6, with 18 bases in between. Here the CDR3 reads CANRPGREPGELFF. For the CDR3, the DNA is TGTGCCAACCGGCCAGGACGTGAACCCGGGGAGCTGTTTTTT.

The V and J genes are TRBV27 and TRBJ1-3; the D gene is possibly TRBD1 (5 bases). This CDR3 region has 15 residues. The V and J ends lost 6 bases and 0 bases respectively, with 12 bases between them. Germline values: CDR1 MNHEY, CDR2 SMNVEV (reference sequence). The CDR3 nucleotides are TGTGCCAGCAGATCGCGGGGCCGCTCTGGAAACACCATATATTTT. Its protein product is CASRSRGRSGNTIYF.

The genes are TRBV9 and TRBJ2-7; 12 bases match TRBD2. J lost 7 bases, V lost 4 bases, and 9 bases had no gene match. The germline CDR1 and CDR2 sequences are SGDLS and YYNGEE. This CDR3 has 15 amino acids. The CDR3 nucleotides read TGTGCCAGCAGCCCCGGGGGACTAGCGGGCTGGGAGCAGTACTTC. It translates to CASSPGGLAGWEQYF.

This clone was observed a few times. This chain joins TRBV19 and TRBJ1-1; 8 nucleotides agree with TRBD1. Unmatched junction bases numbered 3, after V lost 3 bases and J lost 6 bases. Germline CDR1 is LNHDA and CDR2 is SQIVND (reference sequence). This CDR3 contains 13 residues. The CDR3 here is CASSIQGAAEAFF. The CDR3 DNA sequence: TGTGCCAGTAGTATTCAGGGGGCGGCTGAAGCTTTCTTT. Variable domain in full (rest from reference TRBV19 and TRBJ1-1): DGGITQSPKYLFRKEGQNVTLSCEQNLNHDAMYWYRQDPGQGLRLIYYSQIVNDFQKGDIAEGYSVSREKKESFPLTVTSAQKNPTAFYLCASSIQGAAEAFFGQGTRLTVV.

This chain uses TRBV14 with TRBJ1-2; 8 bases are a match to TRBD1. Germline lookup yields CDR1 SGHDN and CDR2 FVKESK. This CDR3 comprises 13 residues. The J segment lost 8 bases and the V segment lost 1 base, leaving 3 bases of the junction unmatched. CDR3 sequence (DNA): TGTGCCAGCAGCCAAGTAGACAGGGGCGGCTACACCTTC. Its protein is CASSQVDRGGYTF.

This sequence joins TRBV6-6 and TRBJ2-7, with 8 bases identical to TRBD1. The CDR3 loop spans 14 amino acids. The J segment lost 0 bases and the V segment lost 9 bases, leaving 7 bases of the junction unmatched. Germline CDR1 is MNHNY and CDR2 is SVGAGI (reference sequence). For the CDR3, the DNA is TGTGCCAGTGACAGGGGCAGGAGCTCCTACGAGCAGTACTTC. It translates to CASDRGRSSYEQYF.

This sequence joins TRBV28 and TRBJ2-1; D remains ambiguous. The CDR3 is made up of 13 amino acids. Germline CDR1 is MDHEN and CDR2 is SYDVKM. V shed 2 bases and J shed 7 bases, with 9 bases lying between them. The DNA of the CDR3 is TGTGCCAGCAGTTTAGGATTGGGGAATGAGCAGTTCTTC. Residues: CASSLGLGNEQFF.

The rearrangement links TRBV7-9 to TRBJ1-4; TRBD1 matches at 7 bases. The germline V gene encodes CDR1 SEHNR and CDR2 FQNEAQ (reference sequence). Germline trimming cut 5 bases from V and 0 bases from J; bases unmatched to any gene: 6. This CDR3 region has 16 residues. CDR3: CASSPGDRPTNEKLFF. In DNA form, the CDR3 reads TGTGCCAGCAGCCCGGGGGACAGACCAACTAATGAAAAACTGTTTTTT. Full variable domain (rest looked up from reference TRBV7-9 and TRBJ1-4): DTGVSQNPRHKITKRGQNVTFRCDPISEHNRLYWYRQTLGQGPEFLTYFQNEAQLEKSRLLSDRFSAERPKGSFSTLEIQRTEQGDSAMYLCASSPGDRPTNEKLFFGSGTQLSVL.

V gene TRBV5-6 combines with J gene TRBJ1-2, with TRBD1 as a possible D gene (6 bases). V dropped 4 bases and J dropped 1 base, with 20 bases sitting between them. Germline V gene sequence: CDR1 SGHDT, CDR2 YYEEEE. The CDR3 sequence is 17 residues long. CDR3 sequence reads: CASSRNTGFALNYGYTF. Here the CDR3 DNA reads TGTGCCAGCAGCAGAAACACAGGGTTTGCGCTTAACTATGGCTACACCTTC.

This chain uses TRBV7-8 with TRBJ2-1, with 10 nucleotides matching TRBD1. The CDR3 is 17 residues long. J lost 3 bases, V lost 1 base, and 6 bases had no gene match. Germline V CDR1 and CDR2: SGHVS, FQNEAQ. The CDR3 is CASSLGGTGEGYNEQFF. The CDR3 DNA reads as TGTGCCAGCAGCTTAGGAGGGACAGGGGAGGGCTACAATGAGCAGTTCTTC.

This clone was observed once. This rearrangement joins TRBV4-3 to TRBJ2-1; D is unclear. V lost 0 bases to trimming and J lost 4 bases, with 10 bases between them. Germline-derived CDR1 and CDR2 are LGHNA and YSLEER. The CDR3 loop spans 15 amino acids. Here the CDR3 reads CASSQDVGNYNEQFF. As DNA, the CDR3 is TGCGCCAGCAGCCAAGATGTGGGGAATTACAATGAGCAGTTCTTC.

This chain connects TRBV2 to TRBJ2-3, with 14 nucleotides matching TRBD2. Per germline, CDR1 SNHLY and CDR2 FYNNEI. The CDR3 extends over 16 amino acids. The trim removed 8 bases at V and 2 bases at J, leaving 6 bases unmatched. The chain's CDR3 is CASRRLAGGATDTQYF. CDR3 sequence (DNA): TGTGCCAGCCGAAGACTAGCGGGGGGGGCCACAGATACGCAGTATTTT.

The chain employs TRBV30 and TRBJ1-2; D not certain. There are 13 residues in the CDR3. Germline lookup yields CDR1 GTSNPN and CDR2 SVGIG (reference sequence). V was cut by 3 bases and J by 2 bases, with 10 bases left in between. In DNA form, the CDR3 reads TGTGCCTGGAGCTCGGGTAACAACTATGGCTACACCTTC. It translates to CAWSSGNNYGYTF.

The genes are TRBV5-5 and TRBJ2-6, with D tentatively TRBD2 (5 bases). CDR3 size: 15 residues. Germline CDR1 SGHKS, CDR2 YYEKEE (reference sequence). The germline V and J ends were trimmed by 5 bases and 4 bases, with 13 bases remaining between them. The CDR3 spells CASSPEVWGANVLTF. The CDR3 region has the DNA TGTGCCAGCAGTCCGGAGGTTTGGGGGGCCAACGTCCTGACTTTC.

This clone was counted between two and nine times. The V gene is TRBV6-5, the J gene TRBJ1-5; D is unclear. The CDR3 is made up of 13 amino acids. Between the trimmed V and J ends, which lost 3 bases and 3 bases, there was a span of 6 bases. Looked up from germline, CDR1 is MNHEY and CDR2 is SVGAGI. This CDR3 reads CASSYRANQPQHF. The CDR3 DNA sequence: TGTGCCAGCAGTTATCGGGCCAATCAGCCCCAGCATTTT.

The rearrangement joins TRBV5-1 to TRBJ2-2; either TRBD1 or TRBD2 may fit D (5 bases each). V was shortened by 4 bases and J by 8 bases, with 12 bases between the two germline ends. The CDR3 extends over 13 amino acids. Per the germline V gene, CDR1 is SGHRS and CDR2 is YFSETQ. The CDR3 is CASSLGDRGELFF. As DNA, the CDR3 is TGCGCCAGCAGCCTGGGGGATCGTGGGGAGCTGTTTTTT.

The chain uses TRBV19 and TRBJ2-7; 11 positions match TRBD2. Per the germline V gene, CDR1 is LNHDA and CDR2 is SQIVND (reference sequence). This CDR3 has 15 residues. With V trimmed by 10 bases and J by 0 bases, 8 bases remained unmatched. CDR3 coding DNA: TGTGCCACCTCATTAGCGGGAGGGCCCTCCTACGAGCAGTACTTC. Translated: CATSLAGGPSYEQYF.

This clone was seen just once. The chain has TRBV27 and TRBJ2-1; TRBD1 or TRBD2 may be the D gene (5 bases each). V dropped 7 bases and J dropped 0 bases, with 16 bases sitting between them. Germline V gives CDR1 MNHEY, CDR2 SMNVEV (reference sequence). The length of the CDR3 is 16 residues. The CDR3 here is CASTSSGTVSYNEQFF. CDR3 sequence (DNA): TGTGCCAGCACCTCCTCTGGGACCGTCTCCTACAATGAGCAGTTCTTC.

V gene TRBV19 combines with J gene TRBJ1-2, with TRBD1 identical over 8 bases. This CDR3 is built from 15 residues. Per germline, CDR1 LNHDA and CDR2 SQIVND (reference sequence). The V and J ends lost 4 bases and 4 bases, in that order; junction bases with no gene match: 8. CDR3 bases: TGTGCCAGTAGTACGACAGGGGCCTCAGGCTATGGCTACACCTTC. Translation: CASSTTGASGYGYTF.

The rearrangement uses TRBV4-3 and TRBJ1-4; no reliable D call. Germline V CDR1 and CDR2: LGHNA, YSLEER. The CDR3 loop spans 14 amino acids. V shed 1 base and J shed 6 bases, with 9 bases lying between them. CDR3 coding DNA: TGCGCCAGCAGCCAAGGGGCCAGAGATGAAAAACTGTTTTTT. Residues: CASSQGARDEKLFF.

The V gene is TRBV27, the J gene TRBJ2-5; D unresolved. This CDR3 has 13 amino acids. In germline, CDR1 is MNHEY, CDR2 SMNVEV (reference sequence). Trimming removed 1 base at V and 2 bases at J, with 5 bases between. CDR3 amino acids: CASSLWGQETQYF. CDR3 bases: TGTGCCAGCAGTTTATGGGGTCAAGAGACCCAGTACTTC.

The J gene is TRBJ1-1, the V gene TRBV28; 10 bases line up with TRBD1. J gave up 1 base and V 1 base, and 6 bases lay outside the gene matches. The CDR3 consists of 17 residues. CDR1 is MDHEN, CDR2 SYDVKM, per germline. As DNA, the CDR3 is TGTGCCAGCAGTTTATTGACAGGGGGCCTAACGAACACTGAAGCTTTCTTT. Translating it yields CASSLLTGGLTNTEAFF.

The chain combines TRBV6-1 with TRBJ2-5; possibly TRBD2 for D (6 bases). Trimming left V 3 bases short and J 4 bases short, with 15 bases between. Per germline, CDR1 MNHNS and CDR2 SASEGT. There are 15 residues in the CDR3. In DNA form, the CDR3 reads TGTGCCAGCAGTGATGGAGGGGCCCCCATAGAGACCCAGTACTTC. It yields the protein CASSDGGAPIETQYF.

This CDR3 reads CSVNRPGANVLTF. CDR3 nucleotide sequence: TGCAGCGTTAATCGGCCTGGGGCCAACGTCCTGACTTTC. The chain carries TRBV29-1 and TRBJ2-6; D is unclear. Trimming took 5 bases from V and 2 from J, leaving 7 bases between them. Germline-derived CDR1 and CDR2 are SQVTM and ANQGSEA. The CDR3 consists of 13 residues.

The sample holds one count of this clone. The V and J genes are TRBV15 and TRBJ2-7; 7 positions agree with TRBD1. The CDR3 has 16 amino acids. V was clipped by 1 base and J by 1 base; unmatched bases: 7. In germline, CDR1 is LNHNV, CDR2 YYDKDF (reference sequence). The CDR3 reads CATSRAGGGRSYEQYF. The CDR3, as DNA: TGTGCCACCAGCAGAGCAGGGGGTGGTAGGTCCTACGAGCAGTACTTC.

This clone was found once. CDR3 region: CASSSGQANEKLFF. CDR3 DNA sequence: TGCGCCAGCAGCTCGGGACAGGCTAATGAAAAACTGTTTTTT. The rearrangement links TRBV5-1 to TRBJ1-4; 8 nucleotides align to TRBD1. The CDR3 runs to 14 residues. After removal of 3 bases from V and 3 bases from J, the junction contained 1 base not matched to a gene. Germline CDR1 reads SGHRS; CDR2 reads YFSETQ.

Only one count was recorded for this clone. The chain links TRBV6-6 to TRBJ2-1; D may match TRBD1 or TRBD2 (5 bases each). From germline, CDR1 is MNHNY and CDR2 SVGAGI (reference sequence). Trimming left V 5 bases short and J 0 bases short, with 11 bases between. There are 15 residues in the CDR3. CDR3 nucleotide sequence: TGTGCCAGCAGTGAGGGACGGCGCTCCTACAATGAGCAGTTCTTC. Its translation: CASSEGRRSYNEQFF.

V and J are TRBV28 and TRBJ1-5, with 7 bases identical to TRBD1. Germline CDR1 MDHEN, CDR2 SYDVKM. The CDR3 runs 12 residues. CDR3 region: CAATGRYQPQHF. DNA for the CDR3: TGTGCAGCGACAGGGAGGTATCAGCCCCAGCATTTT. The complete variable domain, with remaining parts taken from reference TRBV28 and TRBJ1-5, reads DVKVTQSSRYLVKRTGEKVFLECVQDMDHENMFWYRQDPGLGLRLIYFSYDVKMKEKGDIPEGYSVSREKKERFSLILESASTNQTSMYLCAATGRYQPQHFGDGTRLSIL.

This chain connects TRBV5-1 to TRBJ2-7; D is ambiguous. The V and J ends lost 4 bases and 2 bases respectively, with 19 bases between them. The CDR3 extends over 16 amino acids. CDR1 is SGHRS and CDR2 is YFSETQ in the germline V gene. CDR3: CASSTLGRNQAYEQYF. The CDR3 coding sequence is TGCGCCAGCAGCACCCTAGGACGGAACCAGGCCTACGAGCAGTACTTC.